The T cell receptor (beta chain) under discussion was sequenced for a study of long-term antiretroviral therapy in people with HIV. Study-level findings and limits: Post-ART diversity increased but stayed below transplant donor controls. Clonotypes expanded prior to ART showed repertoire dominance at all sampled time points.

Concerning this clone itself: Its antigen is unidentified.

It was version v3.0 of the immunoSEQ assay that was run at survey level. Repertoires were generated with immunoSEQ multiplex PCR, while TCRdb's copy carries only in-frame clones and drops some. Among 15,000 to 20,000 clones listed, around 77% were seen once. V lost 4 bases to trimming and J lost 2 bases, with 12 bases between them. The CDR3 covers 14 residues. In germline, CDR1 is SGHRS, CDR2 YFSETQ. This clonotype was obtained from a woman in her 40s with HIV. The chain has TRBV5-1 and TRBJ2-5, with D maybe TRBD2 (5 bases). The source material was unsorted PBMCs, sampled 2.3 years after starting antiretroviral therapy. DNA for the CDR3: TGCGCCAGCAGCGGCCGGGATATGCAAGAGACCCAGTACTTC. Translated: CASSGRDMQETQYF.